This T cell receptor beta chain was sequenced for a study of blood T cell repertoires in COVID-19. Study information: There were acute and convalescent COVID-19 samples, and they came from the United States, Italy and Spain. T cells, B-cell-depleted T cells, or PBMCs provided the cDNA or gDNA that served as material.

V was pared by 3 bases and J by 7 bases, with 10 bases of the junction left unmatched. This CDR3 contains 15 residues. Germline CDR1 is DFQATT and CDR2 is SNEGSKA (reference sequence). Original data processing: Estimation of nucleated cell counts was performed using reference gene primer amplification. TCRdb's copy holds only in-frame clones and misses some; the assay was immunoSEQ multiplex PCR. Clone size and V and J calls were adopted from that table, with D and trimming inferred from the DNA. The repertoire has some 140,000 clones, around 82% of them found once; the top ten carry 5.5%. The sample taken for sequencing was PBMCs or T cells enriched from blood (not recorded which). This chain connects TRBV20-1 to TRBJ2-7; 12 nucleotides align to TRBD1. This TCR derives from a man aged 35 to 55 with acute COVID-19. The CDR3: CSASWDRGLSREQYF. The CDR3 DNA follows: TGCAGTGCTAGTTGGGACAGGGGGCTTAGCAGGGAGCAGTACTTC.